The sequence of this T cell receptor beta chain was determined in a study of blood T cells in healthy people across ages. Study findings and constraints: The percentage of naive T cells correlated strongly with TCR beta diversity. As age increased, TCR beta diversity per million T cells fell in a roughly linear fashion.

Worth noting for this clonotype: The antigen is unknown.

The CDR3 is 16 amino acids. Germline values: CDR1 SGHVS, CDR2 FNYEAQ. Trimming removed 5 bases from V and 4 bases from J; junction bases left unmatched: 10. A second PCR of roughly 6 to 12 cycles used a sample-barcoded 5' primer and a J-beta primer mix. Each of the cDNA molecules was tagged by a template-switch adaptor with 12 random nucleotides. TCRdb processed the 5' RACE reads anew with MiXCR; each CDR3 protein has one entry. The table records hundreds of thousands of distinct CDR3 sequences, 40% to 50% of them present only once. This TCR derives from a man older than 75 in good health. The chain couples TRBV7-6 to TRBJ2-3, with 9 nucleotides matching TRBD2. The sample consisted of blood. CDR3: CASSRNSGSSADTQYF. The CDR3 nucleotides read TGTGCCAGCAGCCGGAATAGCGGGAGCTCCGCAGATACGCAGTATTTT.